Sequencing of this T cell receptor (beta chain) was carried out in a study of blood T cell repertoires in COVID-19. In the study overall: T cells, B-cell-depleted T cells, or PBMCs supplied cDNA or gDNA.

Germline V gene data show CDR1 as SGHRS and CDR2 as YFSETQ. This CDR3 region has 15 residues. The ends were cut back, 3 bases at V and 5 bases at J, with 17 bases in the middle. Source study methods: It was from reference gene primer amplification that nucleated cell counts were estimated. Here immunoSEQ multiplex PCR was the method, and the copy in TCRdb shows in-frame clones only, minus some. The DNA was the basis for D and trimming; V, J and clone size are from that table. The table lists some 190,000 clones, less than 80% of them singletons. The material sequenced was peripheral blood. The chain links TRBV5-1 to TRBJ1-1; a weak D match, TRBD1 (6 bases). The TCR comes from a woman between 50 and 59 years old with acute or convalescent COVID-19. CDR3 DNA sequence: TGCGCCAGCAGCTCCCCCACAGGGACGGGGACTGAAGCTTTCTTT. It encodes CASSSPTGTGTEAFF.